This TCR beta chain comes out of a study of blood T cell repertoires in COVID-19. The method was immunoSEQ multiplex PCR; TCRdb's version includes in-frame clones alone and lacks a portion of them. Here the sample spans around 72,000 clones, 81% being singletons. CDR1 and CDR2 from the germline V gene are SGHVS and FNYEAQ. This CDR3 contains 16 residues. V lost 2 bases and J lost 3; bases outside the gene matches: 6. Specimen: peripheral blood. The sequence was collected from a woman aged 70-85 years with acute or convalescent COVID-19. The V gene is TRBV7-6, the J gene TRBJ2-1; 8 bases agree with TRBD1. CDR3 bases: TGTGCCAGCAGCTTATCGGGACAGGCCGTCTACAATGAGCAGTTCTTC. This gives the protein CASSLSGQAVYNEQFF.